The clone carrying this T cell receptor (beta chain) was seen once. This record comes from a study of T cell changes during pregnancy in multiple sclerosis. With 5 bases clipped from V and 9 bases from J, the junction kept 13 bases outside the gene matches. CDR1 MNHEY and CDR2 SMNVEV come from the germline V gene (reference sequence). The CDR3 sequence is 16 residues long. The data were produced by immunoSEQ multiplex PCR, yet TCRdb's version contains in-frame clones alone and is incomplete. Of 80,000 to 100,000 clones in the sample, about nine tenths are singletons; the top ten hold around 1.7%. This rearrangement joins TRBV27 to TRBJ2-1, with 10 bases identical to TRBD2. The receptor comes from a female donor in good health, enrolled as a control in a pregnancy study. The sample in question was peripheral blood, obtained after pregnancy. In DNA form, the CDR3 reads TGTGCCAGCAGTCCCCTCGTAAGCGGGGGGGGACGTGAGCAGTTCTTC. The encoded protein is CASSPLVSGGGREQFF.